A selection of T cell receptor beta chains follows, all from one sample in a study of molecular identifiers for immune sequencing clone quantification. TCRdb processed the PCR reads anew with MiXCR; each CDR3 protein has one entry. The sample carries about half a million distinct CDR3 sequences, roughly 23% recorded once. Sequencing was done on a sample of naive CD8+ T cells from blood, with Jurkat cell RNA spiked in. These TCRs come from a human donor in good health. Some libraries in this study had Jurkat cell RNA spiked in. Both conserved end residues are part of each CDR3. The order of the fields is D gene, J gene, V gene, clone size, CDR3 protein, CDR3 DNA. The D gene is left open where the match is weak. Part of the rows lack a size; the others show once, few, many or a class for expanded clones.

d_gene: .; j_gene: TRBJ2-6; v_gene: TRBV19; abundance: many; CDR3aa: CASSISSGANVLTF; CDR3nt: TGTGCCAGTAGCATCTCCTCTGGGGCCAACGTCCTGACTTTC
d_gene: .; j_gene: TRBJ1-1; v_gene: TRBV9; abundance: once; CDR3aa: CASTHNGQGDYTGAFF; CDR3nt: TGTGCCAGCACCCATAACGGGCAGGGTGATTACACTGGAGCTTTCTTT
d_gene: .; j_gene: TRBJ1-1; v_gene: TRBV20-1; abundance: .; CDR3aa: CSATDRENAEAFF; CDR3nt: TGCAGTGCTACGGACCGAGAAAACGCTGAAGCTTTCTTT
d_gene: TRBD2; j_gene: TRBJ2-1; v_gene: TRBV11-2; abundance: .; CDR3aa: CASSLGSLAGVMNEQFF; CDR3nt: TGTGCCAGCAGCTTAGGGTCACTAGCGGGGGTCATGAATGAGCAGTTCTTC
d_gene: .; j_gene: TRBJ1-1; v_gene: TRBV6-5; abundance: .; CDR3aa: CASSYSRGASTEAFF; CDR3nt: TGTGCCAGCAGTTACTCAAGGGGCGCGTCTACTGAAGCTTTCTTT
d_gene: .; j_gene: TRBJ1-1; v_gene: TRBV5-1; abundance: many; CDR3aa: CASSFGANTEAFF; CDR3nt: TGTGCCAGTAGTTTCGGAGCGAACACTGAAGCTTTCTTT
d_gene: .; j_gene: TRBJ1-1; v_gene: TRBV6-2/TRBV6-3; abundance: .; CDR3aa: CASRDSGLWTEAFF; CDR3nt: TGTGCCAGCAGAGACAGCGGCCTTTGGACTGAAGCTTTCTTT
d_gene: .; j_gene: TRBJ2-7; v_gene: TRBV4-3; abundance: few; CDR3aa: CASSQDPKTYHEQYF; CDR3nt: TGCGCCAGCAGCCAAGATCCGAAAACCTACCACGAGCAGTACTTC
d_gene: .; j_gene: TRBJ2-5; v_gene: TRBV3-1; abundance: few; CDR3aa: CASSPTDSRKTQYF; CDR3nt: TGTGCCAGCAGCCCCACGGACAGTAGGAAGACCCAGTACTTC
d_gene: .; j_gene: TRBJ1-1; v_gene: TRBV5-1; abundance: few; CDR3aa: CASSLRLIKGGRNTEAFF; CDR3nt: TGCGCCAGCAGCTTGAGGCTGATCAAGGGGGGAAGGAACACTGAAGCTTTCTTT
d_gene: .; j_gene: TRBJ1-1; v_gene: TRBV29-1; abundance: many; CDR3aa: CSVAGTEAFF; CDR3nt: TGCAGCGTAGCAGGCACTGAAGCTTTCTTT
d_gene: TRBD2; j_gene: TRBJ2-1; v_gene: TRBV7-2; abundance: .; CDR3aa: CASSSVVTGGNRFF; CDR3nt: TGTGCCAGCAGCTCCGTAGTAACGGGAGGTAATCGGTTCTTC
d_gene: .; j_gene: TRBJ1-4; v_gene: TRBV9; abundance: many; CDR3aa: CASSLRGGNEKLFF; CDR3nt: TGTGCCAGCAGCCTCCGCGGGGGTAATGAAAAACTGTTTTTT
d_gene: .; j_gene: TRBJ2-7; v_gene: TRBV7-2; abundance: many; CDR3aa: CASSLAPGDQGEQYF; CDR3nt: TGTGCCAGCAGCTTAGCCCCAGGCGACCAAGGGGAGCAGTACTTC
d_gene: .; j_gene: TRBJ2-3; v_gene: TRBV18; abundance: few; CDR3aa: CASSPPNRIADTQYF; CDR3nt: TGTGCCAGCTCACCACCGAATAGGATCGCAGATACGCAGTATTTT
d_gene: TRBD1; j_gene: TRBJ2-7; v_gene: TRBV6-2/TRBV6-3; abundance: .; CDR3aa: CANRPGQGAYEQYF; CDR3nt: TGTGCCAACAGACCGGGACAGGGGGCCTACGAGCAGTACTTC
d_gene: TRBD1; j_gene: TRBJ2-7; v_gene: TRBV6-2/TRBV6-3; abundance: .; CDR3aa: CASSPATGVPYEQYF; CDR3nt: TGTGCCAGCAGCCCCGCGACAGGGGTTCCCTACGAGCAGTACTTC
d_gene: .; j_gene: TRBJ1-1; v_gene: TRBV28; abundance: many; CDR3aa: CASSTPTGPNTEAFF; CDR3nt: TGTGCCAGCAGTACCCCGACAGGACCTAACACTGAAGCTTTCTTT
d_gene: .; j_gene: TRBJ2-5; v_gene: TRBV30; abundance: many; CDR3aa: CAWSYLAGAETQYF; CDR3nt: TGTGCCTGGAGTTATCTGGCGGGGGCAGAGACCCAGTACTTC
d_gene: TRBD2; j_gene: TRBJ2-2; v_gene: TRBV29-1; abundance: .; CDR3aa: CSVEDRGASGGVIGELFF; CDR3nt: TGCAGCGTTGAAGATCGAGGGGCTAGCGGGGGGGTAATCGGGGAGCTGTTTTTT
d_gene: TRBD2; j_gene: TRBJ2-1; v_gene: TRBV5-4; abundance: .; CDR3aa: CASSFSSGGARNEQFF; CDR3nt: TGTGCCAGCAGCTTTTCTAGCGGGGGGGCCCGTAATGAGCAGTTCTTC
d_gene: TRBD2; j_gene: TRBJ2-3; v_gene: TRBV10-3; abundance: once; CDR3aa: CAISGRELGDTQCF; CDR3nt: TGTGCCATCAGTGGGCGGGAGCTTGGGGATACGCAGTGTTTT
d_gene: .; j_gene: TRBJ2-7; v_gene: TRBV10-3; abundance: .; CDR3aa: CAISVLGESHEQYF; CDR3nt: TGTGCCATCAGTGTGTTGGGGGAGTCCCACGAGCAGTACTTC
d_gene: .; j_gene: TRBJ1-4; v_gene: TRBV5-5; abundance: .; CDR3aa: CASSLLEIPNEKLFF; CDR3nt: TGTGCCAGCAGCTTGTTGGAAATCCCTAATGAAAAACTGTTTTTT
d_gene: .; j_gene: TRBJ1-1; v_gene: TRBV20-1; abundance: many; CDR3aa: CSARASDRPNTEAFF; CDR3nt: TGCAGTGCTAGAGCCTCGGACAGACCGAACACTGAAGCTTTCTTT
d_gene: .; j_gene: TRBJ2-1; v_gene: TRBV14; abundance: few; CDR3aa: CASSPDRLYNEQFF; CDR3nt: TGTGCCAGCAGCCCGGACAGACTTTACAATGAGCAGTTCTTC
d_gene: .; j_gene: TRBJ2-2; v_gene: TRBV9; abundance: .; CDR3aa: CASSVGSWGAGELFF; CDR3nt: TGTGCCAGCAGCGTAGGCAGTTGGGGAGCCGGGGAGCTGTTTTTT
d_gene: TRBD1; j_gene: TRBJ1-5; v_gene: TRBV4-2; abundance: once; CDR3aa: CAGSRGQGDQPQHF; CDR3nt: TGTGCCGGCAGCCGAGGACAGGGCGATCAGCCCCAGCATTTT
d_gene: .; j_gene: TRBJ1-1; v_gene: TRBV5-4; abundance: many; CDR3aa: CASSLVGDPEAFF; CDR3nt: TGTGCCAGCAGCTTGGTAGGGGACCCTGAAGCTTTCTTT
d_gene: .; j_gene: TRBJ2-1; v_gene: TRBV27; abundance: .; CDR3aa: CASSPGFSSYNERFF; CDR3nt: TGTGCCAGCAGTCCCGGGTTCAGCTCCTACAATGAGCGGTTCTTC
d_gene: TRBD2; j_gene: TRBJ2-1; v_gene: TRBV20-1; abundance: .; CDR3aa: CGAPLGEGYYNEQFF; CDR3nt: TGCGGTGCCCCCTTAGGGGAGGGCTACTACAATGAGCAGTTCTTC
d_gene: .; j_gene: TRBJ2-1; v_gene: TRBV6-1; abundance: few; CDR3aa: CASSLQSSYNEQFF; CDR3nt: TGTGCCAGCAGTCTACAGAGCTCCTACAATGAGCAGTTCTTC
d_gene: .; j_gene: TRBJ1-1; v_gene: TRBV12-3/TRBV12-4; abundance: few; CDR3aa: CASSFAAAWNTEAFF; CDR3nt: TGTGCCAGCAGCTTCGCCGCAGCCTGGAACACTGAAGCTTTCTTT
d_gene: TRBD2; j_gene: TRBJ2-1; v_gene: TRBV28; abundance: many; CDR3aa: CASSLAGVDLFF; CDR3nt: TGTGCCAGCTCCCTAGCGGGAGTCGATCTGTTCTTC
d_gene: .; j_gene: TRBJ1-1; v_gene: TRBV2; abundance: .; CDR3aa: CASSEAWRGPNTEAFF; CDR3nt: TGTGCCAGCAGTGAAGCATGGCGAGGCCCAAACACTGAAGCTTTCTTT
d_gene: .; j_gene: TRBJ2-7; v_gene: TRBV20-1; abundance: .; CDR3aa: CSATNLQGNSYEQYF; CDR3nt: TGCAGTGCTACTAACCTACAGGGTAACTCCTACGAGCAGTACTTC
d_gene: .; j_gene: TRBJ2-7; v_gene: TRBV15; abundance: many; CDR3aa: CATSAGLTYEQYF; CDR3nt: TGTGCCACCAGCGCGGGACTTACCTACGAGCAGTACTTC
d_gene: .; j_gene: TRBJ2-5; v_gene: TRBV6-2/TRBV6-3; abundance: many; CDR3aa: CASSYPAPRSQETQYF; CDR3nt: TGTGCCAGCAGTTACCCGGCCCCACGGTCCCAAGAGACCCAGTACTTC
d_gene: TRBD1; j_gene: TRBJ1-2; v_gene: TRBV13; abundance: few; CDR3aa: CASSLGLAQGRNYGYTF; CDR3nt: TGTGCCAGCAGCTTAGGCCTTGCACAGGGGAGAAACTATGGCTACACCTTC
d_gene: .; j_gene: TRBJ2-3; v_gene: TRBV13; abundance: many; CDR3aa: CASSTTDTQYF; CDR3nt: TGTGCCAGCTCAACGACAGATACGCAGTATTTT
d_gene: .; j_gene: TRBJ2-7; v_gene: TRBV7-9; abundance: many; CDR3aa: CASTPGGEQYF; CDR3nt: TGTGCCAGCACCCCGGGCGGGGAGCAGTACTTC
d_gene: .; j_gene: TRBJ2-1; v_gene: TRBV20-1; abundance: few; CDR3aa: CSARDGGGNEQFF; CDR3nt: TGCAGTGCTAGAGATGGTGGGGGGAATGAGCAGTTCTTC
d_gene: TRBD2; j_gene: TRBJ2-7; v_gene: TRBV5-6; abundance: many; CDR3aa: CASSWGTSGPPAYEQYF; CDR3nt: TGTGCCAGCAGCTGGGGGACTAGCGGGCCACCCGCGTACGAGCAGTACTTC
d_gene: .; j_gene: TRBJ2-2; v_gene: TRBV2; abundance: many; CDR3aa: CASPSRVTGELFF; CDR3nt: TGTGCCAGCCCATCGAGGGTCACCGGGGAGCTGTTTTTT
d_gene: .; j_gene: TRBJ1-6; v_gene: TRBV7-2; abundance: many; CDR3aa: CASSLDQPLHF; CDR3nt: TGTGCCAGCAGCTTAGACCAGCCCCTCCACTTT
d_gene: .; j_gene: TRBJ1-5; v_gene: TRBV3-1; abundance: few; CDR3aa: CASSLSGGHNQPQHF; CDR3nt: TGTGCCAGCAGCCTTTCCGGGGGCCACAATCAGCCCCAGCATTTT
d_gene: TRBD2; j_gene: TRBJ2-3; v_gene: TRBV27; abundance: .; CDR3aa: CASSLTSGAFPDTQYF; CDR3nt: TGTGCCAGCAGTTTGACTAGCGGGGCGTTCCCAGATACGCAGTATTTT